This section outlines one T cell receptor (beta chain) sequence together with its context. Its antigen remains unknown. The CDR3 extends over 11 amino acids. V lost 8 bases, J lost 5 bases, and 9 bases lay in between. The germline V gene has CDR1 MDHEN and CDR2 SYDVKM. Unique molecular identifiers were incorporated into the prepared TCRbeta library. MiXCR, applied by TCRdb to the PCR reads, yields one record per CDR3 protein. The sample has hundreds of thousands of distinct CDR3 sequences, roughly 13% seen once. The data stem from a study of T-cell reconstitution after alpha-beta-depleted transplantation in children. Study-wide results and limits: TCRbeta diversity was high at day 60 in some patients (a result of surviving recipient T cells and thymic progenitors). Alpha-beta T cells present about two months after transplant were reported to originate from several hundred expanded graft clones. Once a year had passed after transplant, T-cell counts and diversity came mostly from newly produced T cells.

The chain combines TRBV28 with TRBJ1-1; no clear D. The input for sequencing was PBMCs, mostly from graft donor cells, taken 360 days after TCRalphabeta/CD19-depleted stem cell transplant. The origin of this receptor is a male patient under 18 who had a stem cell transplant for acute myeloid leukemia, so the T cells may come from the graft donor. The CDR3 DNA sequence: TGTGCCAGCCGAGGGCAGACTGAAGCTTTCTTT. Translation gives CASRGQTEAFF.